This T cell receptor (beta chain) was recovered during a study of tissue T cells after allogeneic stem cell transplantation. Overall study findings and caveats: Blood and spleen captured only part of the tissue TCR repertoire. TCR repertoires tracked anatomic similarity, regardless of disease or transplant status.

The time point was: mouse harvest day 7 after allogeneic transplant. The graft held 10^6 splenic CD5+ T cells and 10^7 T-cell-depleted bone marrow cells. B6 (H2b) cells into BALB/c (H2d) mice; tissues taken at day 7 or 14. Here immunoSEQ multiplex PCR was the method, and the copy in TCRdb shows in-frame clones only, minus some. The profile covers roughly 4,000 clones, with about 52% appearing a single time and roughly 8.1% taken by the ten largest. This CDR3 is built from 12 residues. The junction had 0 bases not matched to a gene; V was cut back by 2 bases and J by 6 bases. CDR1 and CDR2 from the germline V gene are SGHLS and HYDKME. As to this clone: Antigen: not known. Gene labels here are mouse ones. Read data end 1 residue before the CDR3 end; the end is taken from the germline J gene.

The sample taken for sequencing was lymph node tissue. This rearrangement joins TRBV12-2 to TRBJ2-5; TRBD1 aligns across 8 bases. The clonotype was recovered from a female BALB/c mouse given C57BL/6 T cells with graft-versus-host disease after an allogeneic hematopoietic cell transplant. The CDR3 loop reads CASSRDRDTQYF. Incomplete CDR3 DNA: TGTGCCAGCTCTCGGGACAGGGACACCCAGTAC. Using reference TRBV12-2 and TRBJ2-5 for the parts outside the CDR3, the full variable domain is NSGVVQSPRYIIKGKGERSILKCIPISGHLSVAWYQQTQGQELKFFIQHYDKMERDKGNLPSRFSVQQFDDYHSEMNMSALELEDSAVYFCASSRDRDTQYFGPGTRLLVL.